The 31 T cell receptor beta chains given below trace back to one sample, sequenced in a study of blood T cell repertoires in COVID-19. Libraries were prepared by immunoSEQ multiplex PCR; TCRdb keeps only in-frame clonotypes and omits some of them. The table lists over 200,000 clones, 80% to 95% of them singletons, with around 0.84% in the top ten. Material for sequencing was peripheral blood. Every receptor here comes from a man between 60 and 75 years old with COVID-19, enrolled during active disease.

V and J are TRBV19 and TRBJ2-6; the match to TRBD1 covers 10 bases. CDR1 LNHDA and CDR2 SQIVND come from the germline V gene (reference sequence). V dropped 8 bases and J dropped 0; count of bases not matched to a gene: 7. The CDR3 is made up of 17 amino acids. DNA for the CDR3: TGTGCCAGTTCACCGGGACAGGGGAACTCTGGGGCCAACGTCCTGACTTTC. Protein: CASSPGQGNSGANVLTF.

This sequence joins TRBV4-1 and TRBJ2-2; tentative D call: TRBD1 (6 bases). The CDR3 is 15 residues long. Germline CDR1 reads MGHRA; CDR2 reads YSYEKL. V lost 0 bases to trimming and J lost 3 bases, with 8 bases between them. The CDR3 region is CASSQDTGYTGELFF. The CDR3 bases are TGCGCCAGCAGCCAAGATACAGGGTACACCGGGGAGCTGTTTTTT.

The rearrangement links TRBV5-1 to TRBJ2-1; 11 nucleotides agree with TRBD1. CDR1 and CDR2 (germline): SGHRS, YFSETQ. After removal of 3 bases from V and 8 bases from J, the junction contained 13 bases not matched to a gene. The CDR3 covers 17 residues. CDR3 DNA: TGCGCCAGCAGCTCGGACCGCTCCGGGACAGGGGGTTATGAGCAGTTCTTC. Protein: CASSSDRSGTGGYEQFF.

The chain carries TRBV5-1 and TRBJ2-1, with a possible D match to TRBD2 (7 bases). The CDR3 is made up of 16 amino acids. Trimming took 1 base from V and 9 from J, leaving 20 bases between them. CDR1 is SGHRS, CDR2 YFSETQ, per germline. The chain's CDR3 is CASSLNSGGRVFEQFF. CDR3 nucleotide sequence: TGCGCCAGCAGCTTGAACTCGGGGGGCCGGGTGTTTGAGCAGTTCTTC.

This chain connects TRBV7-2 to TRBJ2-3; 10 bases match TRBD1. Looked up from germline, CDR1 is SGHTA and CDR2 is FQGNSA. The CDR3 contains 16 residues. The V gene end was trimmed by 4 bases and the J gene end by 3 bases; junction bases not matched to a gene: 7. CDR3 nucleotide sequence: TGTGCCAGCAGCTCCGCTGGACAGGGGGGAACAGATACGCAGTATTTT. This sequence encodes CASSSAGQGGTDTQYF.

The chain links TRBV28 to TRBJ2-7, with TRBD2 matching 14 bases. This CDR3 has 19 residues. J lost 6 bases, V lost 6 bases, and 19 bases had no gene match. Germline CDR1 is MDHEN and CDR2 is SYDVKM. The CDR3 loop reads CASSPRFGTSGRVLFEQYF. DNA for the CDR3: TGTGCCAGCAGCCCTCGATTTGGGACTAGCGGGAGAGTGTTGTTCGAGCAGTACTTC.

The V and J genes are TRBV2 and TRBJ2-2; 8 bases line up with TRBD1. This CDR3 spans 15 amino acids. Germline CDR1 and CDR2: SNHLY and FYNNEI. Trimming removed 8 bases from V and 4 bases from J; junction bases left unmatched: 9. CDR3 amino acids: CASQLDRELTGELFF. The CDR3 DNA reads TGTGCCAGCCAACTGGACAGGGAACTCACCGGGGAGCTGTTTTTT.

The rearrangement uses TRBV5-4 and TRBJ1-3; D might be TRBD1 (6 bases). This CDR3 is built from 15 residues. Trimming removed 0 bases from V and 2 bases from J, with 9 bases in between. Germline CDR1 is SGHNT and CDR2 is YYREEE (reference sequence). CDR3 DNA: TGTGCCAGCAGCTTGGCAGGGGCTGCTGGAAACACCATATATTTT. Translated: CASSLAGAAGNTIYF. Using reference TRBV5-4 and TRBJ1-3 for the parts outside the CDR3, the full variable domain is ETGVTQSPTHLIKTRGQQVTLRCSSQSGHNTVSWYQQALGQGPQFIFQYYREEENGRGNFPPRFSGLQFPNYSSELNVNALELDDSALYLCASSLAGAAGNTIYFGEGSWLTVV.

The V call is TRBV7-8, the J call TRBJ1-5, with 10 nucleotides matching TRBD1. V dropped 4 bases and J dropped 7; count of bases not matched to a gene: 10. Germline V lookup: CDR1 SGHVS, CDR2 FQNEAQ. This CDR3 spans 16 amino acids. The CDR3 sequence: CASSSGTGVVGQPQHF. The CDR3 DNA reads as TGTGCCAGCAGCTCGGGGACAGGGGTGGTGGGACAGCCCCAGCATTTT.

The CDR3, as DNA: TGTGCCAGCTCTCGCTACGCGAACACCGGGGAGCTGTTTTTT. Translated: CASSRYANTGELFF. The V and J genes are TRBV19 and TRBJ2-2; D unresolved. CDR3 length: 14 amino acids. The V gene lost 9 bases and the J gene lost 0 bases, with 11 bases spanning the gap. Germline V lookup: CDR1 LNHDA, CDR2 SQIVND (reference sequence).

The chain combines TRBV4-2 with TRBJ1-2, with D maybe TRBD1 (6 bases). Germline values: CDR1 LGHNA, CDR2 YNFKEQ. Trimming cost V 4 bases and J 3 bases, with 15 bases left between them. The CDR3 is 15 amino acids. Here the CDR3 DNA reads TGTGCCAGCAGCCTACCCGGACAGACTCACTATGGCTACACCTTC. It translates to CASSLPGQTHYGYTF.

V is TRBV11-2 and J is TRBJ1-4; 10 bases are shared with TRBD1. This CDR3 comprises 14 residues. CDR1 and CDR2 from the germline V gene are SGHAT and FQNNGV. V lost 6 bases to trimming and J lost 8 bases; unmatched junction nucleotides: 6. This CDR3 is CASRPGQGREKLFF. The CDR3 DNA is TGTGCCAGCAGACCGGGACAGGGGCGCGAAAAACTGTTTTTT. Variable domain in full (rest from reference TRBV11-2 and TRBJ1-4): EAGVAQSPRYKIIEKRQSVAFWCNPISGHATLYWYQQILGQGPKLLIQFQNNGVVDDSQLPKDRFSAERLKGVDSTLKIQPAKLEDSAVYLCASRPGQGREKLFFGSGTQLSVL.

The V gene is TRBV15, the J gene TRBJ1-5; D may be TRBD1 (5 bases). In germline, CDR1 is LNHNV, CDR2 YYDKDF (reference sequence). The CDR3 length is 13 residues. The germline V and J ends were trimmed by 3 bases and 7 bases, with 10 bases remaining between them. CDR3 coding DNA: TGTGCCACCAGCAGGCCGGGGGTCCAGCCCCAGCATTTT. The encoded protein is CATSRPGVQPQHF.

This rearrangement joins TRBV23-1 to TRBJ2-1; 9 bases line up with TRBD1. TRBV23-1 is identified as an open reading frame with a role that is uncertain. This CDR3 has 14 amino acids. V shed 8 bases, J shed 4 bases, and the junction held 6 bases outside the gene matches. The CDR3 DNA follows: TGCGCCAGCTCAGGACAGGGGCCTTACAATGAGCAGTTCTTC. Its translation: CASSGQGPYNEQFF.

This CDR3 reads CASSTSGRAPLDEQFF. The CDR3 region has the DNA TGTGCCAGCAGTACGAGCGGGAGGGCCCCCCTCGATGAGCAGTTCTTC. The rearrangement links TRBV6-2 or TRBV6-3 to TRBJ2-1; 10 bases map to TRBD2. The CDR3 is made up of 16 amino acids. From germline, CDR1 is MNHEY and CDR2 SVGEGT. V lost 5 bases and J lost 8; bases outside the gene matches: 12.

The chain joins TRBV12-3 or TRBV12-4 to TRBJ2-1; D perhaps matches TRBD2 (5 bases). CDR3 length equals 11 residues. The V end was cut by 5 bases, the J end by 10 bases, with 9 bases between. CDR3 bases: TGTGCCAGCAGTCAGAGGGTAGAGCAGTTCTTC. It translates to CASSQRVEQFF.

The chain combines TRBV2 with TRBJ1-3, with a weak D call TRBD1 (5 bases). The CDR3 covers 15 residues. The V and J ends lost 4 bases and 2 bases respectively, with 12 bases between them. The germline V gene encodes CDR1 SNHLY and CDR2 FYNNEI. CDR3 DNA: TGTGCCAGCAGTGCGATTCAGGGAACTGGAAACACCATATATTTT. Its protein product is CASSAIQGTGNTIYF.

This sequence joins TRBV3-1 (or the pseudogene TRBV3-2) and TRBJ1-2; no reliable D call. Trimming removed 2 bases from V and 4 bases from J, with 14 bases in between. From germline, CDR1 is LGHDT and CDR2 YNNKEL (reference sequence). The length of the CDR3 is 15 residues. CDR3: CASSQTTPSSYGYTF. The CDR3 region has the DNA TGTGCCAGCAGCCAAACGACACCAAGTTCCTATGGCTACACCTTC.

The rearrangement uses TRBV29-1 and TRBJ2-3, with 7 bases fitting TRBD1. The CDR3 covers 16 residues. Per germline, CDR1 SQVTM and CDR2 ANQGSEA. V trimming: 6 bases; J trimming: 3 bases; junction bases outside the gene matches: 15. CDR3 DNA sequence: TGCAGCGTCCAACGATTTCGGCCAGGGGGTACAGATACGCAGTATTTT. Its translation is CSVQRFRPGGTDTQYF.

The chain has TRBV5-1 and TRBJ2-3; TRBD2 aligns across 14 bases. J gave up 4 bases and V 3 bases, and 1 base lay outside the gene matches. The CDR3 runs 15 residues. The V gene's germline CDR1 is SGHRS and CDR2 YFSETQ. This chain's CDR3 is CASSWGLAGADTQYF. The CDR3 DNA follows: TGCGCCAGCAGCTGGGGACTAGCGGGGGCAGATACGCAGTATTTT.

This chain joins TRBV28 and TRBJ2-1, with D maybe TRBD2 (5 bases). This CDR3 contains 16 residues. Germline values: CDR1 MDHEN, CDR2 SYDVKM. V lost 3 bases and J lost 0, with 12 bases in between. In nucleotides, the CDR3 is TGTGCCAGCAGTTTTTCGCTACTAGTCTCCTACAATGAGCAGTTCTTC. It encodes CASSFSLLVSYNEQFF. The full variable domain, with the rest looked up from reference TRBV28 and TRBJ2-1, is DVKVTQSSRYLVKRTGEKVFLECVQDMDHENMFWYRQDPGLGLRLIYFSYDVKMKEKGDIPEGYSVSREKKERFSLILESASTNQTSMYLCASSFSLLVSYNEQFFGPGTRLTVL.

This chain joins TRBV19 and TRBJ1-1, with D hard to call. V lost 7 bases to trimming and J lost 1 base, with 10 bases between them. The CDR3 is made up of 13 amino acids. Looked up from germline, CDR1 is LNHDA and CDR2 is SQIVND (reference sequence). The CDR3 DNA reads as TGTGCCAGTACTGACTCCTGGAACACTGAAGCTTTCTTT. Translating it yields CASTDSWNTEAFF.

This clone was recorded only once. The chain carries TRBV27 and TRBJ2-2, with 7 bases matching TRBD2. J lost 4 bases, V lost 6 bases, and 14 bases had no gene match. Germline CDR1 MNHEY, CDR2 SMNVEV (reference sequence). The CDR3 has 17 residues. CDR3 loop: CASRIERTSWGTGELFF. The CDR3 DNA is TGTGCCAGCAGAATAGAGAGGACTAGTTGGGGCACCGGGGAGCTGTTTTTT.

The rearrangement links TRBV2 to TRBJ1-4; 8 nucleotides align to TRBD1. The CDR3 consists of 16 residues. V dropped 5 bases and J dropped 4; count of bases not matched to a gene: 9. Germline V CDR1 and CDR2: SNHLY, FYNNEI. CDR3 nucleotide sequence: TGTGCCAGCAGTTCCGTGGACAGGGCGGGTAATGAAAAACTGTTTTTT. It yields the protein CASSSVDRAGNEKLFF.

The chain joins TRBV30 to TRBJ2-7; TRBD1 matches 10 bases. Germline CDR1 GTSNPN, CDR2 SVGIG (reference sequence). The V and J ends lost 2 bases and 6 bases, in that order; junction bases with no gene match: 4. This CDR3 has 13 residues. CDR3 amino acids: CAWSPGTGAEQYF. Here the CDR3 DNA reads TGTGCCTGGAGTCCCGGGACAGGGGCCGAGCAGTACTTC.

This sequence joins TRBV9 and TRBJ2-2, with 7 bases identical to TRBD2. The ends lost 7 bases at V and 6 bases at J; junction bases unmatched: 6. Germline values: CDR1 SGDLS, CDR2 YYNGEE. This CDR3 has 13 amino acids. Written as DNA, the CDR3 is TGTGCCAGCGGCGCGGGAGCGTCCGGGGAGCTGTTTTTT. Protein product: CASGAGASGELFF.

J is TRBJ1-6 and V is TRBV6-6; D uncertain. The germline V gene has CDR1 MNHNY and CDR2 SVGAGI (reference sequence). The CDR3 contains 16 residues. Trimming shortened V by 6 bases and J by 6 bases, and 18 bases separated the two germline ends. CDR3 residues: CASSLLREVGNSPLHF. The CDR3, as DNA: TGTGCCAGCAGCCTGCTAAGGGAGGTCGGTAATTCACCCCTCCACTTT.

The chain carries TRBV5-1 and TRBJ2-3, with 11 positions matching TRBD2. This CDR3 region has 19 residues. Germline CDR1 SGHRS, CDR2 YFSETQ. V shed 0 bases, J shed 3 bases, and the junction held 12 bases outside the gene matches. The CDR3 DNA is TGCGCCAGCAGCTTGGCAGGGGATAGCGGGGGGGCCTTGACAGATACGCAGTATTTT. It is translated as CASSLAGDSGGALTDTQYF.

The chain links TRBV27 to TRBJ2-2, with a possible D match to TRBD2 (5 bases). The CDR3 length is 16 residues. Trimming removed 2 bases at V and 5 bases at J, with 15 bases between. Germline CDR1 MNHEY, CDR2 SMNVEV (reference sequence). This CDR3 is CASSLPPTRGTGELFF. CDR3 coding DNA: TGTGCCAGCAGTTTACCCCCAACGCGAGGGACCGGGGAGCTGTTTTTT.

The sample holds one count of this clone. This sequence joins TRBV6-2 or TRBV6-3 and TRBJ1-2; no clear D. The CDR3 is made up of 16 amino acids. The ends were cut back, 0 bases at V and 4 bases at J, with 15 bases in the middle. Germline CDR1 MNHEY, CDR2 SVGEGT. CDR3 DNA: TGTGCCAGCAGTTACTCCCGAGGCGGGAGGGCCTATGGCTACACCTTC. This encodes CASSYSRGGRAYGYTF.

This clone was seen only once. J is TRBJ2-1 and V is TRBV6-4, with TRBD1 matching over 7 bases. This CDR3 contains 15 residues. CDR1 and CDR2 (germline): MRHNA, SNTAGT. The V segment lost 4 bases and the J segment 2 bases; nucleotides outside the gene matches: 5. CDR3 in DNA: TGTGCCAGCAGTGTCGAGACAGGGCCCTACAATGAGCAGTTCTTC. It encodes CASSVETGPYNEQFF.